This T cell receptor beta chain was documented in a study of T cell responses to AZD1222 COVID-19 vaccine. Study context: Analysis merged second doses at about 4 or about 12 weeks. Whole-study results and caveats: Vaccine-associated CD4 TCRs ranged over spike, dominating at 160-218 and 743-854. In a largely white British group with more females than males, clonal diversity was possibly underestimated. Unmutated regions of variants are reportedly targeted by nearly half of spike-specific TCRs.

As for this clone: Its specificity is not known.

Sequencing used immunoSEQ multiplex PCR; TCRdb keeps in-frame clones, though not all of them. The sample has over 85,000 clones, roughly 90% seen once. This CDR3 has 15 residues. Germline V CDR1 and CDR2: LGHNA, YNFKEQ. Trimming pared 0 bases from V and 2 bases from J, leaving 10 bases between. The chain carries TRBV4-2 and TRBJ1-2, with unresolved D. The clonotype originates from an adult in good health. Sequenced here: peripheral blood, sampled on day 0 of AZD1222 vaccination. DNA for the CDR3: TGTGCCAGCAGCCAAGATGTGGGCATGAACTATGGCTACACCTTC. Its translation is CASSQDVGMNYGYTF.